Presented here are 5 T cell receptor beta chains from one specimen sequenced in a study of OX40 agonist ivuxolimab in advanced cancers. Profiling relied on immunoSEQ multiplex PCR, and the TCRdb table lists in-frame clones only, not all of them. The sample contains over 70,000 clones, approximately 85% of which appear only once. This specimen was CD4+ or CD8+ T cells sorted from blood, taken in a trial of the OX40 agonist ivuxolimab. These receptors all come from an adult with an advanced solid tumor such as melanoma, head and neck, liver or kidney cancer.

The chain is built from TRBV5-8 and TRBJ2-7; 8 nucleotides agree with TRBD2. Unmatched junction bases numbered 17, after V lost 6 bases and J lost 6 bases. CDR1 is SGHTS and CDR2 is YDEGEE in the germline V gene. This CDR3 spans 16 amino acids. The DNA of the CDR3 is TGTGCCAGCATCCCTTCCCCGGGACTAGAGACGAGCGAGCAGTACTTC. Encoded protein: CASIPSPGLETSEQYF. The variable domain in full, with the rest retrieved from reference TRBV5-8 and TRBJ2-7, is EAGVTQSPTHLIKTRGQQATLRCSPISGHTSVYWYQQALGLGLQFLLWYDEGEERNRGNFPPRFSGRQFPNYSSELNVNALELEDSALYLCASIPSPGLETSEQYFGPGTRLTVT.

The CDR3: CASSLYGVYGYTF. In DNA, the CDR3 is TGTGCCAGCAGCTTGTATGGGGTGTATGGCTACACCTTC. V gene TRBV5-5 combines with J gene TRBJ1-2; D unresolved. The V end was cut by 1 base, the J end by 5 bases, with 9 bases between. Germline lookup yields CDR1 SGHKS and CDR2 YYEKEE (reference sequence). The CDR3 loop spans 13 amino acids.

This chain joins TRBV30 and TRBJ1-3; tentative D call: TRBD1 (5 bases). Trimming removed 7 bases from V and 0 bases from J, with 13 bases in between. The germline gives CDR1 GTSNPN, CDR2 SVGIG (reference sequence). The CDR3 spans 14 residues. The CDR3 DNA reads TGTGCCTCCTCGGCGGGGACCTCTGGAAACACCATATATTTT. The encoded protein is CASSAGTSGNTIYF. Looking up the rest from reference TRBV30 and TRBJ1-3 gives the full variable domain: SQTIHQWPATLVQPVGSPLSLECTVEGTSNPNLYWYRQAAGRGLQLLFYSVGIGQISSEVPQNLSASRPQDRQFILSSKKLLLSDSGFYLCASSAGTSGNTIYFGEGSWLTVV.

This clone is a singleton in its sample. The V call is TRBV5-3, the J call TRBJ1-3; no definite D call. TRBV5-3 is treated as an ORF (open reading frame) with a function not yet certain. The CDR3 totals 15 residues. Trimming took off 6 bases at V and 5 bases at J, with 18 bases between the two ends. The DNA of the CDR3 is TGTGCCAGAATCTCTGCTGGGAAGGGAAGAAACACCATATATTTT. Protein product: CARISAGKGRNTIYF.

J is TRBJ1-1 and V is TRBV5-6; D may be TRBD1 (5 bases). V was trimmed by 2 bases and J by 5 bases, leaving 13 bases between them. This CDR3 spans 14 amino acids. The germline V gene encodes CDR1 SGHDT and CDR2 YYEEEE. The CDR3 DNA sequence: TGTGCCAGCAGCTTCTCCCAGGGTTTAACTGAAGCTTTCTTT. The encoded protein is CASSFSQGLTEAFF.